This note documents a single T cell receptor beta chain sequence. The antigen remains unidentified. The CD8 memory fraction combined CD45RO+ cells with TemRA cells (CCR7-negative CD45RA+). This sample is drawn from a study of shared clonotypes between healthy human individuals. Study at large: CD4 naive and memory got three plates each, CD8 naive two, CD8 memory one.

TCRdb's table, derived via immunoSEQ multiplex PCR, lists solely in-frame clones and lacks some. The sample holds over 300,000 clones; about nine tenths are singletons and the top ten take about a sixth. Study-wide results and caveats: Only blood was sampled; tissue repertoires likely differ. The sharing of 5% to 5.5% of naive CD4 clonotypes was seen across a handful of donors.

Losses at the gene ends were 2 bases for V and 0 bases for J; bases not matched to a gene: 12. The length of the CDR3 is 18 residues. Germline V gives CDR1 MNHNS, CDR2 SASEGT. This receptor was obtained from a man between 18 and 35 years old in good health. Sequenced material: memory CD8+ T cells sorted from blood. Documented subset: CD45RO+ cells pooled with CCR7-negative TemRA cells. The chain uses TRBV6-1 and TRBJ1-2, with 7 positions matching TRBD1. The CDR3 DNA follows: TGTGCCAGCAGTGAACTCCTCCCCGGGACAGAAGCTAACTATGGCTACACCTTC. This translates into CASSELLPGTEANYGYTF.